This is a list of T cell receptor beta chains from one sample in a study of blood T cells in healthy people across ages. TCRdb fed the 5' RACE reads into MiXCR, producing one record per CDR3 protein. This table has around 500,000 distinct CDR3 sequences, over 25% appearing once. These same data were also listed under a study on T cells of mothers and their children.

The sample was blood. These TCRs come from a boy aged 2-15 years in good health. The CDR3 runs from the conserved cysteine through the conserved F or W.

V | CDR3
TRBV7-2 | CASRIAGGQQYF
TRBV7-6 | CASSWAGTAYNEQFF
TRBV10-1 | CASAPGQSYNEQFF
TRBV19 | CASSSEQFPQETQYF
TRBV10-1 | CASSESNGTGNQPQHF
TRBV19 | CASSIRASGRRNTQYF
TRBV29-1 | CSVTAGGPNTGELFF
TRBV5-1 | CASSLLGMDQPQHF
TRBV5-1 | CASSLLAGVRSSNEQFF
TRBV11-2 | CASSLEGQTGDTEAFF
TRBV9 | CASSVGRGTYEQYF
TRBV6-2/TRBV6-3 | CASSFQEAQYF
TRBV12-3/TRBV12-4 | CASREGQGVTYGYTF
TRBV5-1 | CASSLASGGNTGELFF
TRBV29-1 | CSVASWITEAFF
TRBV9 | CASSGPSGNIQYF
TRBV3-1 | CASSQDPAIRETQYF
TRBV7-3 | CASSLITTGDTYEQYF
TRBV20-1 | CSAPLTSRPSTDTQYF
TRBV29-1 | CSVKREETQYF
TRBV6-1 | CASSESEVTNYGYTF
TRBV20-1 | CSAKGTSVNTGELFF